A single sample gave rise to the 24 T cell receptor beta chains below, sequenced in a study of T cells after yellow fever vaccination. TCRdb reprocessed the 5' RACE reads with MiXCR, giving one entry per CDR3 protein. The table lists hundreds of thousands of distinct CDR3 sequences, approximately 13% of them singletons. Material: PBMCs, obtained on the day of the yellow fever booster vaccination. The receptors here all came from a man aged 30 to 39 who received the YFV17D yellow fever vaccine.

This rearrangement joins TRBV7-8 to TRBJ2-1, with 10 bases that match TRBD2. CDR3 size: 15 residues. The V gene's germline CDR1 is SGHVS and CDR2 FQNEAQ. J lost 5 bases, V lost 8 bases, and 9 bases had no gene match. In DNA, the CDR3 is TGTGCCAGCCAAGGAGCGGGAGGGCCTCACAATGAGCAGTTCTTC. Protein: CASQGAGGPHNEQFF.

This clonotype was observed at least ten times. The chain combines TRBV28 with TRBJ2-7, with a weak D call TRBD2 (6 bases). Germline-derived CDR1 and CDR2 are MDHEN and SYDVKM. V was cut by 2 bases and J by 0 bases, with 11 bases left in between. CDR3 length: 15 residues. In nucleotides, the CDR3 is TGTGCCAGCAGTTTAGGAGGGACTCTCTCCTACGAGCAGTACTTC. This gives the protein CASSLGGTLSYEQYF.

This clonotype was observed a handful of times. The rearrangement joins TRBV7-9 to TRBJ2-1, with D perhaps TRBD2 (5 bases). The germline V gene has CDR1 SEHNR and CDR2 FQNEAQ (reference sequence). The CDR3 has 13 amino acids. V lost 5 bases and J 5 bases, leaving 10 bases between the germline ends. As DNA, the CDR3 is TGTGCCAGCAGCCTCGGGGTGGACAATGAGCAGTTCTTC. Translation: CASSLGVDNEQFF.

There are a few counts of this clonotype. The chain has TRBV3-1 and TRBJ2-7, with 11 bases identical to TRBD2. The CDR3 has 16 residues. V shed 4 bases, J shed 2 bases, and the junction held 7 bases outside the gene matches. Germline assignment: CDR1 LGHDT and CDR2 YNNKEL (reference sequence). CDR3 residues: CASSLRTSGQPYEQYF. The CDR3 nucleotides read TGTGCCAGCAGCCTACGGACTAGCGGGCAACCCTACGAGCAGTACTTC.

This clonotype was seen only a few times. V gene TRBV12-3 or TRBV12-4 combines with J gene TRBJ2-4; D is unresolved. The CDR3 contains 15 residues. V lost 6 bases and J 5 bases, leaving 17 bases between the germline ends. The chain's CDR3 is CASRRSGPEQNIQYF. CDR3 in DNA: TGTGCCAGCAGGCGCTCCGGCCCAGAGCAAAACATTCAGTACTTC.

This clonotype was seen a handful of times. V is TRBV27 and J is TRBJ2-7, with D tentatively TRBD2 (6 bases). Germline CDR1 MNHEY, CDR2 SMNVEV (reference sequence). The CDR3 sequence is 15 residues long. The V end was cut by 5 bases, the J end by 1 base, with 15 bases between. CDR3 sequence reads: CASSPINRGSYEQYF. DNA of the CDR3: TGTGCCAGCAGTCCCATAAATCGGGGGTCCTACGAGCAGTACTTC.

This clonotype occurred a few times. The CDR3 protein is CASSQDGTGRGDTQYF. The CDR3 nucleotides are TGCGCCAGCAGCCAAGATGGAACCGGGAGGGGGGATACGCAGTATTTT. This rearrangement joins TRBV4-3 to TRBJ2-3, with 8 bases aligning to TRBD2. Germline CDR1 is LGHNA and CDR2 is YSLEER. CDR3 length equals 16 residues. J gave up 6 bases and V 0 bases, and 8 bases lay outside the gene matches.

This sequence joins TRBV20-1 and TRBJ1-2; 7 positions agree with TRBD1. Germline V gene lookup returns CDR1 DFQATT and CDR2 SNEGSKA (reference sequence). V shed 3 bases, J shed 3 bases, and the junction held 7 bases outside the gene matches. This CDR3 region has 14 residues. For the CDR3, the DNA is TGCAGTGCTAGGGCCTCAGACAGGGACTATGGCTACACCTTC. Translating it yields CSARASDRDYGYTF.

This clonotype occurred a few times. The chain joins TRBV20-1 to TRBJ2-1, with 8 bases identical to TRBD2. Per germline, CDR1 DFQATT and CDR2 SNEGSKA (reference sequence). CDR3 size: 16 residues. V shed 1 base and J 2 bases; nucleotides not matched to a gene: 7. The CDR3 DNA reads as TGCAGTGCTAGAGCCACGGGAGGGCCCACCTACAATGAGCAGTTCTTC. The encoded protein is CSARATGGPTYNEQFF.

The chain couples TRBV2 to TRBJ1-2; the match to TRBD1 covers 8 bases. With 5 bases clipped from V and 5 bases from J, the junction kept 1 base outside the gene matches. The CDR3 covers 12 residues. Germline V lookup: CDR1 SNHLY, CDR2 FYNNEI. CDR3 in amino acids: CASSRTGYGYTF. In DNA, the CDR3 is TGTGCCAGCAGTCGGACAGGGTATGGCTACACCTTC.

The rearrangement links TRBV29-1 to TRBJ1-1, with TRBD1 as a possible D gene (5 bases). Germline V gives CDR1 SQVTM, CDR2 ANQGSEA. The CDR3 has 14 amino acids. Trimming removed 8 bases at V and 0 bases at J, with 16 bases between. The CDR3 reads CSSLDGGMNTEAFF. The CDR3 coding sequence is TGCAGCTCCTTGGACGGGGGAATGAACACTGAAGCTTTCTTT. Full variable domain (remainder filled in from reference TRBV29-1 and TRBJ1-1): SAVISQKPSRDICQRGTSLTIQCQVDSQVTMMFWYRQQPGQSLTLIATANQGSEATYESGFVIDKFPISRPNLTFSTLTVSNMSPEDSSIYLCSSLDGGMNTEAFFGQGTRLTVV.

This chain's CDR3 is CASSPRGTFDGYTF. CDR3 DNA: TGTGCCAGCAGCCCCCGCGGGACCTTCGATGGCTACACCTTC. V is TRBV6-1 and J is TRBJ1-2, with a tentative D call TRBD1 (5 bases). Per germline, CDR1 MNHNS and CDR2 SASEGT. Trimming took off 6 bases at V and 6 bases at J, with 17 bases between the two ends. The CDR3 contains 14 residues.

This clonotype has a handful of counts. V gene TRBV11-2 combines with J gene TRBJ2-7; tentatively, D is TRBD2 (5 bases). Trimming removed 2 bases from V and 9 bases from J, with 11 bases in between. The CDR3 is made up of 12 amino acids. Germline values: CDR1 SGHAT, CDR2 FQNNGV. In DNA, the CDR3 is TGTGCCAGCAGCTTACGGGATCTCGTGCAGTACTTC. Amino acids: CASSLRDLVQYF.

This chain uses TRBV20-1 with TRBJ2-3, with D hard to call. Germline V CDR1 and CDR2: DFQATT, SNEGSKA (reference sequence). This CDR3 region has 12 residues. Trimming stripped 5 bases from V and 9 bases from J, with 15 bases between. The CDR3 sequence: CSALSNGDTQYF. The CDR3 DNA sequence: TGCAGTGCTCTCTCAAACGGAGACACGCAGTATTTT.

The table lists this clonotype with a few counts. This chain joins TRBV27 and TRBJ2-5, with 7 positions matching TRBD1. Germline trimming cut 7 bases from V and 5 bases from J; bases unmatched to any gene: 7. Germline V gene sequence: CDR1 MNHEY, CDR2 SMNVEV (reference sequence). The CDR3 is 13 residues long. The CDR3 loop is CASKQQGRETQYF. CDR3 DNA: TGTGCCAGCAAACAACAGGGGCGGGAGACCCAGTACTTC.

This clonotype was detected a few times. The chain recombines TRBV7-2 with TRBJ2-1; the D gene is possibly TRBD1 (6 bases). Per the germline V gene, CDR1 is SGHTA and CDR2 is FQGNSA. With 3 bases removed from V and 4 bases from J, the gap between germline ends came to 13 bases. This CDR3 has 15 residues. The CDR3 DNA is TGTGCCAGCAGCTTTGACAGGTCCGGGTACAATGAGCAGTTCTTC. This gives the protein CASSFDRSGYNEQFF.

As for this clonotype: At one end the junction does not follow the germline gene, possibly because of a read error. The chain carries TRBV6-5 and TRBJ2-7, with D maybe TRBD1 (5 bases). CDR1 and CDR2 (germline): MNHEY, SVGAGI. The CDR3 contains 15 residues. The chain's CDR3 is CASSYSRTLHYKQYF. Here the CDR3 DNA reads TGTGCCAGCAGTTACTCCCGGACACTCCACTACAAGCAGTACTTC.

This chain uses TRBV21-1 with TRBJ1-1; whether TRBD1, the table's D call, matches the DNA was not checked. TRBV21-1 is described as a pseudogene. This CDR3 has 15 residues. As DNA, the CDR3 is TGTGCCAGCAGCAAAGGCGGACAGCCGAACACTGAAGCTTTCTTT. Translation: CASSKGGQPNTEAFF.

This clonotype has at least ten counts. The chain combines TRBV7-6 with TRBJ2-5; D possibly corresponds to TRBD1 (5 bases). Germline V lookup: CDR1 SGHVS, CDR2 FNYEAQ. The V end was cut by 1 base, the J end by 7 bases, with 13 bases between. This CDR3 spans 14 amino acids. The CDR3 is CASSLGTLQGTQYF. CDR3 nucleotides: TGTGCCAGCAGCTTAGGGACACTCCAGGGGACCCAGTACTTC. The full variable domain, in which reference TRBV7-6 and TRBJ2-5 provide the parts outside the CDR3, is GAGVSQSPRYKVTKRGQDVALRCDPISGHVSLYWYRQALGQGPEFLTYFNYEAQQDKSGLPNDRFSAERPEGSISTLTIQRTEQRDSAMYRCASSLGTLQGTQYFGPGTRLLVL.

This clonotype was found a few times. The genes are TRBV19 and TRBJ2-7, with a possible D match to TRBD2 (6 bases). The V end lost 3 bases, the J end lost 0 bases, and 9 bases lay between the germline ends. CDR1 LNHDA and CDR2 SQIVND come from the germline V gene (reference sequence). The CDR3 covers 14 residues. The CDR3 region has the DNA TGTGCCAGTAGTATGCGGCGGGACTCCTACGAGCAGTACTTC. It translates to CASSMRRDSYEQYF.

The rearrangement joins TRBV4-1 to TRBJ2-7, with 8 bases aligning to TRBD2. Losses at the gene ends were 1 base for V and 6 bases for J; bases not matched to a gene: 11. CDR3 size: 16 residues. CDR1 is MGHRA, CDR2 YSYEKL, per germline. CDR3 DNA sequence: TGCGCCAGCAGCCAAGGCGGTAGCGGGATAGTAGCCGAGCAGTACTTC. Its protein product is CASSQGGSGIVAEQYF.

This clonotype was counted between two and nine times. The chain has TRBV30 and TRBJ2-1; 10 bases are shared with TRBD2. Per the germline V gene, CDR1 is GTSNPN and CDR2 is SVGIG (reference sequence). The ends lost 5 bases at V and 15 bases at J; junction bases unmatched: 10. The CDR3 is 12 amino acids. The chain's CDR3 is CAWGAGGPVRFF. CDR3 sequence (DNA): TGTGCCTGGGGAGCGGGAGGGCCGGTCCGGTTCTTC.

The table lists this clonotype with many counts. The chain carries TRBV2 and TRBJ1-1; D might be TRBD1 (5 bases). CDR3 length: 16 residues. V gave up 1 base and J gave up 0 bases, with 12 bases separating them. Germline assignment: CDR1 SNHLY and CDR2 FYNNEI. The CDR3, as DNA: TGTGCCAGCAGTGAAGTCGGGGCAGGCATGAACACTGAAGCTTTCTTT. Translated, it gives CASSEVGAGMNTEAFF.

This clonotype was seen only a few times. This chain connects TRBV20-1 to TRBJ2-3, with D perhaps matching TRBD1 or TRBD2 (5 bases each). The CDR3 consists of 16 residues. Germline CDR1 DFQATT, CDR2 SNEGSKA (reference sequence). Between the trimmed V and J ends, which lost 3 bases and 0 bases, there was a span of 16 bases. This CDR3 reads CSARNPPWDSTDTQYF. The DNA of the CDR3 is TGCAGTGCTAGGAATCCGCCCTGGGACAGCACAGATACGCAGTATTTT.